This TCR beta chain was observed in a study of CD8+CD57+ T cells in acquired aplastic anemia. Overall study findings and caveats: Patients and controls were found to share 25 to 35 CD8+ CDR3 sequences.

Genomic DNA was employed as the template in profiling TCR beta VDJ and CDR3. MiXCR was run by TCRdb on the reads, yielding one entry per CDR3 protein. This sample has fewer than 250,000 distinct CDR3 sequences, with more than 40% found just once. On this clonotype: Its cognate antigen is unknown.

CDR1 and CDR2 from the germline V gene are MNHNY and SVGAGI (reference sequence). Between the trimmed V and J ends, which lost 7 bases and 3 bases, there was a span of 15 bases. The CDR3 runs 14 residues. Patients picked for sequencing had shown CD8+CD57+ cell expansion detected by flow cytometry. The TCR sequence derives from a human donor with aplastic anemia. Sequences were obtained from sorted CD4+, CD8+, or CD8+CD57+ T cells (not recorded which) from PBMCs. The chain is built from TRBV6-6 and TRBJ1-2, with unresolved D. CDR3 amino acids: CASTWEDRDYGYTF. DNA of the CDR3: TGTGCCAGCACGTGGGAGGACCGGGACTATGGCTACACCTTC.